This T cell receptor beta chain was sequenced during a study of T cell repertoires in cytomegalovirus infection. Study-wide points: HLA-C-restricted TCR beta clonotypes specific for CMV led the ex vivo response.

V was cut by 0 bases and J by 2 bases, with 11 bases left in between. The CDR3 runs to 16 residues. Germline values: CDR1 SEHNR, CDR2 FQNEAQ (reference sequence). TCRdb ran MiXCR on the reads and lists one entry per CDR3 protein. The data show about 680,000 distinct CDR3 sequences, with approximately 25% seen just once and less than 10% held by the top ten. As regards this clonotype: Antigen unknown.

The sequenced sample was CD8+ T cells from PBMCs. The chain joins TRBV7-9 to TRBJ1-5; weak D call: TRBD1 (6 bases). The sequence was collected from a human donor in good health (CMV status not recorded). Some clones in this sample may be carry-over from other donors' samples. The CDR3 spells CASSLAGSGGNQPQHF. CDR3 nucleotides: TGTGCCAGCAGCTTAGCGGGATCAGGGGGCAATCAGCCCCAGCATTTT.